This section outlines one TCR beta chain sequence together with its context. The antigen remains unidentified. This record belongs to a study of cytomegalovirus exposure and HLA in healthy donors. Study-level results: For most TCR beta V segments, an earlier analysis put the productive rate at about 87% or about 30% of the time.

Germline V gene sequence: CDR1 SGHVS, CDR2 FNYEAQ. V was cut by 5 bases and J by 4 bases, with 9 bases left in between. The CDR3 totals 13 residues. The study ran its PCR with 60 Vbeta and 13 Jbeta primers. Assay used: immunoSEQ multiplex PCR; TCRdb lists only in-frame clones, some missing. The repertoire holds roughly 140,000 clones, with just under 65% as singletons. The chain recombines TRBV7-6 with TRBJ1-5; D not certain. The clonotype was recovered from a woman between 55 and 75 years old in good health and CMV-seropositive. Sequenced: PBMCs. This CDR3 is CASSTQQNQPQHF. Written as DNA, the CDR3 is TGTGCCAGCAGCACCCAACAGAATCAGCCCCAGCATTTT.